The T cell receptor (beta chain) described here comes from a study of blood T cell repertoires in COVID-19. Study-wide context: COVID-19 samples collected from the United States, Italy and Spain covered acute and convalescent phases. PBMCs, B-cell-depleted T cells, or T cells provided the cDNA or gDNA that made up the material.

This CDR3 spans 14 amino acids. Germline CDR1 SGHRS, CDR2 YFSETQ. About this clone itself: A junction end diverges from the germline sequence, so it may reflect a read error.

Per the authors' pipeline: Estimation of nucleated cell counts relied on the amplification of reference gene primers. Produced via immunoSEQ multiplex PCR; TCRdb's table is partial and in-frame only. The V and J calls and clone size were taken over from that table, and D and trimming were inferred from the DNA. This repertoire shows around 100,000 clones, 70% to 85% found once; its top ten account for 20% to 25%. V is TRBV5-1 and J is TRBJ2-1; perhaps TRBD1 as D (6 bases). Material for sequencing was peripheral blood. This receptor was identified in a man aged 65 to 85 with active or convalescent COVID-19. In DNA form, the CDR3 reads TGCGCCAGCAGCTTGGCCGACCAGTACAATGAGGGGGTCTTC. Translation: CASSLADQYNEGVF.